The next 6 T cell receptor beta chains were all read from a single sample in a study of blood T cell repertoires in COVID-19 (dated by TCRdb to the early 2020s). Library preparation used the immunoSEQ multiplex PCR assay. TCRdb stores this immuneACCESS table with in-frame sequences only. Part of the clones is absent; in the studies checked, under half of the shortfall reflects unresolved V genes, and no reason is known for the rest. The sample records 78,000 or so clones, around 83% of which are singletons. Of the sample, approximately 9.1% falls within the top ten clones. Sequenced material: peripheral blood. These receptor sequences come from a human donor in a cohort sampled during active COVID-19.

The chain is built from TRBV12-3 or TRBV12-4 and TRBJ1-2; weak D call: TRBD1 (6 bases). Trimming took off 8 bases at V and 7 bases at J, with 14 bases between the two ends. This CDR3 contains 12 residues. CDR3 sequence reads: CASSVQGFGYTF. In nucleotides, the CDR3 is TGTGCCAGCTCGGTCCAGGGGTTTGGCTACACCTTC.

The chain carries TRBV7-9 and TRBJ2-3, with 9 positions matching TRBD2. Germline loops: CDR1 SEHNR, CDR2 FQNEAQ (reference sequence). The CDR3 length is 15 residues. V lost 5 bases, J lost 0 bases, and 3 bases stayed unmatched. Here the CDR3 reads CASSPTSGSTDTQYF. The CDR3 DNA is TGTGCCAGCAGCCCAACTAGCGGGAGCACAGATACGCAGTATTTT. Complete variable domain (other parts from reference TRBV7-9 and TRBJ2-3): DTGVSQNPRHKITKRGQNVTFRCDPISEHNRLYWYRQTLGQGPEFLTYFQNEAQLEKSRLLSDRFSAERPKGSFSTLEIQRTEQGDSAMYLCASSPTSGSTDTQYFGPGTRLTVL.

V is TRBV7-2 and J is TRBJ1-5; no firm D call. CDR1 is SGHTA, CDR2 FQGNSA, per germline. Between the trimmed V and J ends, which lost 4 bases and 3 bases, there was a span of 16 bases. The CDR3 covers 16 residues. Here the CDR3 DNA reads TGTGCCAGCAGCTCCCCTACTCCGGGTCTCAATCAGCCCCAGCATTTT. Its protein product is CASSSPTPGLNQPQHF.

The genes are TRBV6-5 and TRBJ1-2; no reliable D call. V gave up 6 bases and J gave up 2 bases, with 10 bases separating them. This CDR3 comprises 13 residues. CDR1 and CDR2 (germline): MNHEY, SVGAGI. CDR3 nucleotide sequence: TGTGCCAGCAGCCTTACAGAGAACTATGGCTACACCTTC. Amino acid sequence: CASSLTENYGYTF.

The rearrangement joins TRBV19 to TRBJ2-1; TRBD2 is a possible D gene (7 bases). In germline, CDR1 is LNHDA, CDR2 SQIVND (reference sequence). With 6 bases removed from V and 7 bases from J, the gap between germline ends came to 19 bases. The CDR3 consists of 15 residues. CDR3 residues: CASRAEGGRVNEQFF. The CDR3 DNA reads as TGTGCCAGTAGGGCCGAGGGGGGGCGGGTGAATGAGCAGTTCTTC.

The chain has TRBV29-1 and TRBJ1-1; D is unresolved. CDR3 length equals 13 residues. Germline V gene lookup returns CDR1 SQVTM and CDR2 ANQGSEA. The germline V and J ends were trimmed by 6 bases and 7 bases, with 18 bases remaining between them. Here the CDR3 DNA reads TGCAGCGTCGACGGCCAACGTCGGAGTGAAGCTTTCTTT. Its translation: CSVDGQRRSEAFF.